The clone carrying this T cell receptor (beta chain) was seen a few times. As yet, its antigen is unknown. This sample is drawn from a study of cytomegalovirus exposure and HLA in healthy donors. Findings and limits, study-wide: It emerged from a later analysis that several of the most significant clusters appeared to be linked to common viral pathogens. A later analysis linked a missense DCLRE1C variant to TCR beta V- and J-gene trimming.

The study ran its PCR with 60 Vbeta and 13 Jbeta primers. TCRdb's copy holds only in-frame clones and misses some; the assay was immunoSEQ multiplex PCR. The table has about 120,000 clones, 81% seen once. This CDR3 is 15 amino acids long. V was cut by 7 bases and J by 7 bases, with 22 bases left in between. The V and J genes are TRBV23-1 and TRBJ2-5; maybe TRBD2 (5 bases). TRBV23-1 is an open reading frame whose function is uncertain. The receptor was derived from a young man in good health and CMV-seronegative. The specimen was PBMCs. CDR3 loop: CASTAPGRGGGTQYF. As DNA, the CDR3 is TGCGCCAGCACGGCTCCAGGACGGGGTGGTGGGACCCAGTACTTC.